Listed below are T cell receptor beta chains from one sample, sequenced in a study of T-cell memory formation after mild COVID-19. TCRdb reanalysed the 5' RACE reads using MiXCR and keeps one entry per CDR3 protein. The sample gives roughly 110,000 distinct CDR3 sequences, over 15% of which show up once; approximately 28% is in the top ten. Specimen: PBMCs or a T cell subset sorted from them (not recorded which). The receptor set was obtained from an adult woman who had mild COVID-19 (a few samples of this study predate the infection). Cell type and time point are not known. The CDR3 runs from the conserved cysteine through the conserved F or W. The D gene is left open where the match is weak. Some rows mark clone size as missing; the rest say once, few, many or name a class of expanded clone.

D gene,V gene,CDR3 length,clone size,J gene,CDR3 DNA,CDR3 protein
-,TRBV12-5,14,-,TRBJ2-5,TGTGCTAGTTCCTCCGAGGAAACCTGGGAGACCCAGTACTTC,CASSSEETWETQYF
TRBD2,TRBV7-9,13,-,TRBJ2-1,TGTGCCAGCAGCATATCTAGCGGCAATGAGCAGTTCTTC,CASSISSGNEQFF
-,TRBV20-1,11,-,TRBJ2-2,TGCAGTGCTGTCCTCAGGGGGGAGCTGTTTTTT,CSAVLRGELFF
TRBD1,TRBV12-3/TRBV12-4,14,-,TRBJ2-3,TGTGCCAGCAGCTTACAGGGGTACACAGATACGCAGTATTTT,CASSLQGYTDTQYF
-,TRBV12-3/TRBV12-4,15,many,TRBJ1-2,TGTGCCAGCAGTTTAGCCCCCGACATGTCATATGGCTACACCTTC,CASSLAPDMSYGYTF
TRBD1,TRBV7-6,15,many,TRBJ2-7,TGTGCCAGCAGCTTAGGGGGACAGAATTCATACGAGCAGTACTTC,CASSLGGQNSYEQYF
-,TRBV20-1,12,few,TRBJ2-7,TGCAGTGCTCAGGACCGGACGGGAGAGCAGTACTTC,CSAQDRTGEQYF
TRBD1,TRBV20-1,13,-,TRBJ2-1,TGCAGTGCCAAAGACAGGGGGTCGAATGAGCAGTTCTTC,CSAKDRGSNEQFF
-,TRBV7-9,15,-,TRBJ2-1,TGTGCCAGCAGCGAGCCGGGGGAGGCGTACAATGAGCAGTTCTTC,CASSEPGEAYNEQFF
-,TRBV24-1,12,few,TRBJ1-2,TGTGCCACCAGTGAGGCCGCCGGGGGCTACACCTTC,CATSEAAGGYTF
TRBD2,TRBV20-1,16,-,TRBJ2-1,TGCAGTGCTAGAGATCTTGCGGGAGAGAGGGGCAATGAGCAGTTCTTC,CSARDLAGERGNEQFF
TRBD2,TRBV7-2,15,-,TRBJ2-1,TGTGCCAGCAGCGCCGGACTAGCGGGATACAATGAGCAGTTCTTC,CASSAGLAGYNEQFF
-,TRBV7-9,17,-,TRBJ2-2,TGTGCCAGCAGCTTACCTGATTTGCGGGAATGGACCGGGGAGCTGTTTTTT,CASSLPDLREWTGELFF
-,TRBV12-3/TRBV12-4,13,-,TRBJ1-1,TGTGCCAGCACTTTGGGGTATATCACTGAAGCTTTCTTT,CASTLGYITEAFF
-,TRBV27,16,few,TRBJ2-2,TGTGCCAGCAGTTTATTTTCGGACAGCTACACCGGGGAGCTGTTTTTT,CASSLFSDSYTGELFF
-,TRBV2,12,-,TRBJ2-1,TGTGCCAGCAGGGTAGTGGGGGGTGAGCAGTTCTTC,CASRVVGGEQFF
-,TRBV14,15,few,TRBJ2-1,TGTGCCAGCAGCCAAGAGGAGCAGGCCTACAATGAGCAGTTCTTC,CASSQEEQAYNEQFF
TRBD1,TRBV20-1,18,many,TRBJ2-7,TGCAGTGCTAAGACGGAAACAGGGGGCACCATTGATTACTACGAGCAGTACTTC,CSAKTETGGTIDYYEQYF
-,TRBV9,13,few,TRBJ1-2,TGTGCCAGCAGCGTAGGGGTGGACTCCGGTTACACCTTC,CASSVGVDSGYTF
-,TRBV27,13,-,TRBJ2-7,TGTGCCAGCAGTTTACGGGGTCCCCACGAGCAGTACTTC,CASSLRGPHEQYF
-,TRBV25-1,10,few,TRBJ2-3,TGTGCCACCGAAAATTATACGCAGTATTTT,CATENYTQYF
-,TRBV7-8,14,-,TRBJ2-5,TGTGCCAGCAGCTTAGTGTCAGGGGGGGAGACCCAGTACTTC,CASSLVSGGETQYF
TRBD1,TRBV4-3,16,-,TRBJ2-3,TGCGCCAGCAGCCAAGAAGACAGGGTTAGCACAGATACGCAGTATTTT,CASSQEDRVSTDTQYF
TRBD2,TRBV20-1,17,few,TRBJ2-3,TGCAGTGCTAGGCGGCTAGCGGGGGGCCTTAGCACAGATACGCAGTATTTT,CSARRLAGGLSTDTQYF
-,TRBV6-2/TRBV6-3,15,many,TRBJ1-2,TGTGCCAGCAGTTACCCCCTCGACGTCTGGGATGGCTACACCTTC,CASSYPLDVWDGYTF
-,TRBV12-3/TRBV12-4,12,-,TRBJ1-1,TGTGCCAGCAGACAGGGTATCACTGAAGCTTTCTTT,CASRQGITEAFF
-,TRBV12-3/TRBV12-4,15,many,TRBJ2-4,TGTGCCAGCAGTCCTAGACAGATAGCCAAAAACATTCAGTACTTC,CASSPRQIAKNIQYF
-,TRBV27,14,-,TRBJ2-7,TGTGCCAGCAGTTTATCGCCCCTCTACTACGAGCAGTACTTC,CASSLSPLYYEQYF
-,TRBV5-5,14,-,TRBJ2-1,TGTGCCAGCAGCTTGTGGCCGGGTGCCAATGAGCAGTTCTTC,CASSLWPGANEQFF
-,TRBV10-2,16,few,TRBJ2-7,TGCGCCAGCAGTGAGTCACGGCTGGCCAGCTCCTACGAGCAGTACTTC,CASSESRLASSYEQYF
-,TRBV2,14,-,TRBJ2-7,TGTGCCAGCAGTGAACCCCTAGCAGGCTACGAGCAGTACTTC,CASSEPLAGYEQYF
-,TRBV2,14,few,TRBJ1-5,TGTGCCAGCAGCTTTCGGGGGGTTGGTCAGCCCCAGCATTTT,CASSFRGVGQPQHF
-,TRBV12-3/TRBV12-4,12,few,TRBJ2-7,TGTGCCAGCAGTGGGAACCAATACGAGCAGTACTTC,CASSGNQYEQYF
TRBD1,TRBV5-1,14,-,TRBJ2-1,TGCGCCAGCTCTACAGGGGAAGGGAACAATGAGCAGTTCTTC,CASSTGEGNNEQFF
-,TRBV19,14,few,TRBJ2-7,TGTGCCAGTAGTATGTACACAGGGCCCTACGAGCAGTACTTC,CASSMYTGPYEQYF
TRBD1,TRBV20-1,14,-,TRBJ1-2,TGCAGTGCTAGGTCGGGACAGGGCAACTATGGCTACACCTTC,CSARSGQGNYGYTF
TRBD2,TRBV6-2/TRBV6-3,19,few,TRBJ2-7,TGTGCCAGCAGCGGTCCTGGACTAGCGGGAGACGGATCCCCCTACGAGCAGTACTTC,CASSGPGLAGDGSPYEQYF
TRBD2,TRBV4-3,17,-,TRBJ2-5,TGCGCCAGCAGCCAAGATGAGTCTAGCGGGAGGGGAGAGACCCAGTACTTC,CASSQDESSGRGETQYF
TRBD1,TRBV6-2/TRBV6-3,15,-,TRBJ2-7,TGTGCCAGCAGGCGGACAGGGCCTTTCGCCTACGAGCAGTACTTC,CASRRTGPFAYEQYF
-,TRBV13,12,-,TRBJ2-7,TGTGCCAGCAGCTTAGGCCGTGGCGAGCAGTACTTC,CASSLGRGEQYF
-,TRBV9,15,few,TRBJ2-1,TGTGCCAGCAGCGTAAGAGGGAGCATTCGGGATGAGCAGTTCTTC,CASSVRGSIRDEQFF
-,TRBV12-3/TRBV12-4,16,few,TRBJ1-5,TGTGCCAGCAGTTTGGGGGGTGGGCTACTCAATCAGCCCCAGCATTTT,CASSLGGGLLNQPQHF
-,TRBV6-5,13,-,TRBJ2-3,TGTGCCAGCAGCCTACTCCCGGGGGATACGCAGTATTTT,CASSLLPGDTQYF
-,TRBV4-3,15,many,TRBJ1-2,TGCGCCAGCAGCCCAAGCGGCGCGTTTTATTATGGCTACACCTTC,CASSPSGAFYYGYTF
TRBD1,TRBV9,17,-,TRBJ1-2,TGTGCCAGCAGCGACGACCCCCGGACAGGGGGCGTCTATGGCTACACCTTC,CASSDDPRTGGVYGYTF
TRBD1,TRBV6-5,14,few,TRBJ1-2,TGTGCCAGCAGTTACTCACAGGGGGCGGACGGCTACACCTTC,CASSYSQGADGYTF
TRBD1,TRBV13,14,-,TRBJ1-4,TGTGCCAGCAGCTTCAGGGGGCGAAATGAAAAACTGTTTTTT,CASSFRGRNEKLFF
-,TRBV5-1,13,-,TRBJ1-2,TGCGCCAGCAGCCTCGGACGCCCCTATGGCTACACCTTC,CASSLGRPYGYTF
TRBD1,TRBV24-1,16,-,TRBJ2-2,TGTGCCACCAGTGAGTACAGGGGCACGAACACCGGGGAGCTGTTTTTT,CATSEYRGTNTGELFF
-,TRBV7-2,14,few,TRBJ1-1,TGTGCCAGCAGCTTAGAGGGGATTGCCACTGAAGCTTTCTTT,CASSLEGIATEAFF
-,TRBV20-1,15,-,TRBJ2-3,TGCAGTGCTGGTCACCCCCAGGGCTCCACAGATACGCAGTATTTT,CSAGHPQGSTDTQYF
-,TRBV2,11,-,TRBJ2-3,TGTGCCAGCAGTGAGGGACTGCTGCAGTATTTT,CASSEGLLQYF
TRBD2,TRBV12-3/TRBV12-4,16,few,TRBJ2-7,TGTGCCAGCAGTTTGCGCCTAGCGGGAGGGCCTAGCGAGCAGTACTTC,CASSLRLAGGPSEQYF